This T cell receptor (beta chain) comes out of a study of blood T cell repertoires in COVID-19. Study at large: Researchers got acute and convalescent COVID-19 samples from the United States, Italy and Spain. Sources were T cells, B-cell-depleted T cells, or PBMCs; the material itself was cDNA or gDNA.

As originally analysed: Using reference gene primer amplification, nucleated cell counts were estimated. Here immunoSEQ multiplex PCR was the method, and the copy in TCRdb shows in-frame clones only, minus some. D and trimming were read from the DNA, whereas the V and J calls and clone size are those reported in that table. Seen here are some 170,000 clones, about 80% observed once, and the top ten hold roughly a fifth. The V segment lost 4 bases and the J segment 5 bases; nucleotides outside the gene matches: 6. The CDR3 has 15 residues. The germline CDR1 and CDR2 sequences are LGHNA and YNFKEQ. The source material was peripheral blood. The receptor comes from a woman over 75 with acute or convalescent COVID-19. The genes are TRBV4-2 and TRBJ2-1; 9 bases agree with TRBD2. The CDR3 here is CASSRLAEINNEQFF. CDR3 nucleotides: TGTGCCAGCAGCCGACTAGCGGAGATCAACAATGAGCAGTTCTTC.